This T cell receptor beta chain was recorded in a study of T cells in Graves' hyperthyroidism and ophthalmopathy. Subjects aged 18 to 65 presented with newly diagnosed hyperthyroidism of less than 2 months' duration. Patients with uncontrolled infections, other autoimmune diseases, pregnancy or lactation were excluded. The CDR3 covers 13 residues. Germline V gives CDR1 SQVTM, CDR2 ANQGSEA. Trimming removed 8 bases from V and 0 bases from J, with 13 bases in between. Study-wide findings and caveats: Using 13 V-J features, a model discriminated ophthalmopathy from stable hyperthyroidism.

RNA transcripts were the template for amplifying TCR beta CDR3 regions. The HTBI primer set was used in a first-round RT-PCR of the TCR CDR3. Using its own MiXCR run on the multiplex PCR reads, TCRdb lists one record per CDR3 protein. Of 75,000 to 100,000 distinct CDR3 sequences in the sample, roughly 49% were seen once. This clonotype was counted once. Its antigen is as yet unknown. This clonotype was sampled from a woman in her forties with Graves' hyperthyroidism. The chain employs TRBV29-1 and TRBJ1-2, with no clear D. Sequencing input: blood. The CDR3 DNA reads TGCAGCCTACGTCAGAGTACTAACTATGGCTACACCTTC. Encoded protein: CSLRQSTNYGYTF.